This section outlines one T cell receptor beta chain sequence together with its context. Its antigen is currently unknown. Clones were sequenced by immunoSEQ multiplex PCR, and TCRdb holds only the in-frame ones, with some missing. The table has over 90,000 clones, almost 75% seen once. The sample originates from a study of CD8 T cell repertoires and HIV-1 epitope variants. Turning to the study itself: Twenty-five autologous and known Gag and Nef epitope variant peptides each stimulated T cells separately. Whole-study findings and limits: Of roughly nine antigen-specific beta clonotypes, six appeared to cross-react with escape variants.

The CDR3 has 12 amino acids. V lost 5 bases and J 10 bases, leaving 12 bases between the germline ends. The germline V gene has CDR1 GTSNPN and CDR2 SVGIG (reference sequence). Specimen: uncultured baseline CD8+ T cells from peripheral blood mononuclear cells (PBMCs). The clonotype originates from a male donor with HIV. The V and J genes are TRBV30 and TRBJ1-6; maybe TRBD1 (6 bases). CDR3 residues: CAWDRWGSPLHF. DNA for the CDR3: TGTGCCTGGGACAGGTGGGGGTCACCCCTCCACTTT.